The next 31 T cell receptor beta chains were all read from a single sample in a study of T cells in women clearing cervical HPV infection. Assay: immunoSEQ multiplex PCR; the TCRdb copy retains only in-frame clones and omits some. Here the sample table reports 30,000 to 45,000 clones. What was sequenced was blood buffy coat. Receptors originate from a woman aged 18-70 years with a cervical HPV16 infection that either progressed to CIN3+ or cleared (not recorded which).

With regard to this clone: The read ends 3 residues shy of where the CDR3 ends; the end is completed using the germline J gene. The chain carries TRBV19 and TRBJ2-5; TRBD2 matches at 9 bases. V dropped 7 bases and J dropped 4; count of bases not matched to a gene: 4. This CDR3 region has 13 residues. The germline gives CDR1 LNHDA, CDR2 SQIVND (reference sequence). Incomplete CDR3 DNA: TGTGCCAGTAATGCGGGGGGGCGAGAGACC. Its protein is CASNAGGRET. The entire CDR3 protein is CASNAGGRETQYF.

A remark on this clone: From the germline J gene comes the end of the CDR3, since the read stops 3 residues before it. The chain is built from TRBV7-2 and TRBJ1-2; TRBD1 aligns across 11 bases. Germline loops: CDR1 SGHTA, CDR2 FQGNSA. The CDR3 is made up of 13 amino acids. CDR3 DNA (partial): TGTGCCAGCAGCATGGGACAGGGGGACGGC. Translation gives CASSMGQGDG. The full CDR3 protein is CASSMGQGDGYTF.

Concerning this clone itself: The sequenced fragment ends 3 residues before the CDR3 boundary, so the rest is inferred from the germline J gene. This chain uses TRBV13 with TRBJ2-7; TRBD1 agrees at 8 bases. The CDR3 is 15 amino acids. Germline CDR1 PRHDT, CDR2 FYEKMQ (reference sequence). V shed 1 base, J shed 2 bases, and the junction held 4 bases outside the gene matches. The CDR3 bases that were read are TGTGCCAGCAGCTTAGCCGGGACAGGAGCCTACGAG. It yields the protein CASSLAGTGAYE. From start to end, the CDR3 is CASSLAGTGAYEQYF.

Points on this clone: The observed sequence ends 3 residues before the CDR3 terminus, with the missing tail filled in from the germline J gene. The chain recombines TRBV18 with TRBJ1-6; 7 bases are shared with TRBD1. The CDR3 consists of 15 residues. The V gene's germline CDR1 is KGHSH and CDR2 LQKENI. V gave up 2 bases and J gave up 9 bases; unmatched junction bases: 7. This CDR3 reads CASSPNRGGGSPLHF. The sequenced part of the CDR3 DNA is TGTGCCAGCTCACCAAACAGGGGTGGAGGTTCACCC. The full variable domain, completed using reference TRBV18 and TRBJ1-6, is NAGVMQNPRHLVRRRGQEARLRCSPMKGHSHVYWYRQLPEEGLKFMVYLQKENIIDESGMPKERFSAEFPKEGPSILRIQQVVRGDSAAYFCASSPNRGGGSPLHFGNGTRLTVT.

On this clone itself: The CDR3 end is not reached by the read, which stops 3 residues before it; the germline J gene fills it in. The rearrangement links TRBV20-1 to TRBJ1-2; weak D call: TRBD1 (6 bases). Germline values: CDR1 DFQATT, CDR2 SNEGSKA (reference sequence). V lost 5 bases and J lost 4, with 17 bases in between. The CDR3 runs 14 residues. The CDR3: CSAFGGQGPYGYTF. The covered CDR3 bases are TGCAGTGCTTTTGGGGGCCAAGGGCCCTATGGC.

Concerning this clone: Read sequence stops 3 residues before the CDR3 end, and the germline J gene provides the missing end. This chain uses TRBV20-1 with TRBJ2-7; 8 positions match TRBD2. The germline gives CDR1 DFQATT, CDR2 SNEGSKA (reference sequence). Trimming took 3 bases from V and 3 from J; bases not matched to a gene: 4. The CDR3 contains 13 residues. The CDR3 protein is CSASGAGGYEQYF. The sequenced CDR3 bases are TGCAGTGCTAGTGGGGCGGGGGGCTACGAG.

As concerns this clone: Read data end 3 residues before the CDR3 end; the end is taken from the germline J gene. The chain employs TRBV6-1 and TRBJ1-2; no reliable D call. This CDR3 contains 14 residues. The germline gives CDR1 MNHNS, CDR2 SASEGT. The CDR3 bases that were read are TGTGCCAGCAGTGAAACGGCGGGAGTCTACGAC. Protein sequence: CASSETAGVYD. The full CDR3 reads CASSETAGVYDYTF.

In regard to this clone: The junction and the germline gene differ at one end; a read error may be behind it. With the read ending 3 residues before the CDR3 end, the germline J gene is used to fill in that end. Distinct nucleotide sequences in the sample also encode this CDR3. The rearrangement links TRBV2 to TRBJ1-3, with D unresolved. Germline values: CDR1 SNHLY, CDR2 FYNNEI. The CDR3 sequence is 19 residues long. CDR3 loop: CASKGPAEGGLSSGNTIYF. The covered CDR3 bases are TGTGCCAGCAAAGGCCCTGCTGAGGGCGGGTTGTCCTCTGGAAACACG.

Of note for this clone: The read finishes 3 residues shy of the CDR3 end, and the germline J gene is used to complete it. The V gene is TRBV20-1, the J gene TRBJ1-4, with unresolved D. Trimming pared 3 bases from V and 8 bases from J, leaving 13 bases between. Germline CDR1 DFQATT, CDR2 SNEGSKA (reference sequence). This CDR3 has 13 amino acids. The chain's CDR3 is CSASPGLREKLFF. The covered CDR3 bases are TGCAGTGCTAGCCCAGGTTTGAGGGAAAAA.

On this clone: With the read ending 3 residues before the CDR3 end, the germline J gene is used to fill in that end. V usage is TRBV19 and J usage is TRBJ2-2, with 12 bases lining up with TRBD1. The CDR3 loop spans 18 amino acids. CDR1 is LNHDA, CDR2 SQIVND, per germline (reference sequence). The CDR3 is CASNDPGQGAPGANVLFF. Incomplete CDR3 DNA: TGTGCCTCTAATGATCCGGGACAGGGGGCGCCCGGGGCCAACGTG.

With respect to this clone: The sequence runs out 3 residues before the end of the CDR3; the remainder is reconstructed from the germline J gene. The chain carries TRBV12-3 or TRBV12-4 and TRBJ2-2; D remains ambiguous. CDR3 length: 15 residues. Trimming left V 3 bases short and J 4 bases short, with 12 bases between. Incomplete CDR3 DNA: TGTGCCAGCAGTTTCGGTATACTAACCACCGGGGAG. It translates to CASSFGILTTGE. The whole CDR3 sequence is CASSFGILTTGELFF.

Comments on this clone: The missing CDR3 end, 3 residues past where the read stops, is filled in from the germline J gene. V gene TRBV6-1 combines with J gene TRBJ2-3; maybe TRBD2 (5 bases). The CDR3 spans 16 residues. Looked up from germline, CDR1 is MNHNS and CDR2 is SASEGT. The part of the CDR3 DNA that was read is TGTGCCAGCAGTGAAGCTTTGGGCGGGCCTAAAGAGACG. This translates into CASSEALGGPKET. The whole CDR3 protein reads CASSEALGGPKETQYF.

A word on this clone: The read finishes 3 residues shy of the CDR3 end, and the germline J gene is used to complete it. The rearrangement links TRBV19 to TRBJ2-1, with 10 bases identical to TRBD1. This CDR3 is built from 14 residues. The V gene end was trimmed by 7 bases and the J gene end by 6 bases; junction bases not matched to a gene: 6. Looked up from germline, CDR1 is LNHDA and CDR2 is SQIVND (reference sequence). The CDR3 loop is CASTGDRGVNEQFF. CDR3 bases read: TGTGCCAGTACGGGGGACAGGGGTGTCAATGAG.

A note on this clone: The read terminates 3 residues before the CDR3 end, so the remaining end is supplied by the germline J gene. The rearrangement joins TRBV5-4 to TRBJ1-5; D gene unclear. CDR3 length: 13 amino acids. Germline-derived CDR1 and CDR2 are SGHNT and YYREEE (reference sequence). Trimming shortened V by 1 base and J by 4 bases, and 6 bases separated the two germline ends. CDR3 DNA (partial): TGTGCCAGCAGCTTGAACCAGAATCAGCCC. Translating it yields CASSLNQNQP. The CDR3 reads in full as CASSLNQNQPQHF.

Remarks on this clone: The CDR3 extends 3 residues past the end of the read, so its final part is completed from the germline J gene. This chain joins TRBV18 and TRBJ1-2; D remains ambiguous. The V gene's germline CDR1 is KGHSH and CDR2 LQKENI. The CDR3 consists of 16 residues. CDR3 region: CASSPLTSFDTDTYTF. The part of the CDR3 DNA that was read is TGTGCCAGCTCACCACTGACTAGCTTTGACACAGATACC.

Turning to this clone: The observed sequence ends 3 residues before the CDR3 terminus, with the missing tail filled in from the germline J gene. The chain is built from TRBV13 and TRBJ2-2, with 8 bases aligning to TRBD1. Germline V gene lookup returns CDR1 PRHDT and CDR2 FYEKMQ (reference sequence). V shed 4 bases and J 4 bases; nucleotides not matched to a gene: 14. CDR3 length: 18 amino acids. The sequenced part of the CDR3 DNA is TGTGCCAGCAGCTCCACCCTGGGACAGGCCCCGAGCACCGGGGAG. Protein sequence: CASSSTLGQAPSTGE. The entire CDR3 is CASSSTLGQAPSTGELFF.

As to this clone: The CDR3 end falls 3 residues outside the read, so it is completed with the germline J gene. The chain employs TRBV6-2 or TRBV6-3 and TRBJ2-7; D may be TRBD1 (6 bases). This CDR3 has 14 amino acids. Trimming removed 8 bases from V and 3 bases from J, with 17 bases in between. Germline V gene data show CDR1 as MNHEY and CDR2 as SVGEGT. The CDR3 region is CASPHPGHDYEQYF. The DNA read from the CDR3 is TGTGCCAGCCCCCATCCGGGACACGACTACGAG.

Of note for this clone: The read halts 3 residues ahead of the CDR3 end, with the missing end drawn from the germline J gene. The rearrangement uses TRBV24-1 and TRBJ2-5; no clear D. The germline V and J ends were trimmed by 1 base and 1 base, with 6 bases remaining between them. From germline, CDR1 is KGHDR and CDR2 SFDVKD. This CDR3 contains 14 residues. The CDR3 here is CATSDFQSQETQYF. CDR3 bases read: TGTGCCACCAGTGATTTCCAGAGCCAAGAGACC.

Turning to this clone: The read finishes 3 residues shy of the CDR3 end, and the germline J gene is used to complete it. The genes are TRBV3-1 (or the pseudogene TRBV3-2) and TRBJ2-5; 11 nucleotides align to TRBD2. V was clipped by 0 bases and J by 5 bases; unmatched bases: 11. CDR3 size: 18 residues. Germline V gene sequence: CDR1 LGHDT, CDR2 YNNKEL (reference sequence). CDR3 loop: CASSQDISGGAGVETQYF. The covered CDR3 bases are TGTGCCAGCAGCCAAGATATTAGCGGGGGGGCAGGTGTGGAGACC.

About this clone itself: The read ends 3 residues early relative to the CDR3; the germline J gene fills the gap. This chain links TRBV29-1 with TRBJ1-2; 9 bases line up with TRBD1. The CDR3 is made up of 15 amino acids. Germline V gene sequence: CDR1 SQVTM, CDR2 ANQGSEA. Trimming removed 0 bases from V and 7 bases from J; junction bases left unmatched: 9. Incomplete CDR3 DNA: TGCAGCGTTGAAGAGAGTGTACAGGGGGCGGGTGGC. It translates to CSVEESVQGAGG. The complete CDR3 reads CSVEESVQGAGGYTF.

On this clone itself: The CDR3 end is not reached by the read, which stops 3 residues before it; the germline J gene fills it in. The chain has TRBV4-2 and TRBJ2-7; tentatively, D is TRBD1 or TRBD2 (5 bases each). The CDR3 totals 15 residues. Germline CDR1 and CDR2: LGHNA and YNFKEQ. Trimming cost V 1 base and J 4 bases, with 14 bases left between them. The CDR3 loop reads CASSQAGRQIYEQYF. Partial CDR3 DNA: TGTGCCAGCAGCCAAGCTGGGAGACAGATTTACGAG.

A word on this clone: The read comes to an end 3 residues before the CDR3 does, leaving the germline J gene to fill in the end. The chain uses TRBV6-1 and TRBJ2-5; TRBD2 agrees at 9 bases. V dropped 0 bases and J dropped 2; count of bases not matched to a gene: 1. In germline, CDR1 is MNHNS, CDR2 SASEGT. The CDR3 consists of 15 residues. The CDR3 protein is CASSEALAGQETQYF. The part of the CDR3 DNA that was read is TGTGCCAGCAGTGAAGCTCTAGCGGGGCAAGAGACC.

A remark on this clone: The read ends 3 residues shy of where the CDR3 ends; the end is completed using the germline J gene. The chain joins TRBV12-3 or TRBV12-4 to TRBJ2-1; perhaps TRBD2 as D (7 bases). The CDR3 has 13 amino acids. Trimming removed 10 bases at V and 8 bases at J, with 18 bases between. The CDR3 here is CATQRGGRDEQFF. Incomplete CDR3 DNA: TGTGCCACCCAGAGGGGGGGAAGGGATGAG.

Of note for this clone: Read coverage stops 3 residues before the CDR3 terminus; the germline J gene supplies the remainder. This chain connects TRBV29-1 to TRBJ1-1; TRBD1 agrees at 7 bases. This CDR3 contains 13 residues. Per the germline V gene, CDR1 is SQVTM and CDR2 is ANQGSEA. Losses at the gene ends were 7 bases for V and 1 base for J; bases not matched to a gene: 6. This chain's CDR3 is CSGTDRRNTEAFF. CDR3 bases read: TGCAGCGGGACGGACAGGCGGAACACTGAA.

Comments on this clone: Read coverage stops 3 residues before the CDR3 terminus; the germline J gene supplies the remainder. The rearrangement joins TRBV20-1 to TRBJ2-7, with D unresolved. The CDR3 spans 15 residues. Germline CDR1 is DFQATT and CDR2 is SNEGSKA (reference sequence). V was cut by 1 base and J by 5 bases, with 18 bases left in between. The CDR3 here is CSARAGPPASDEQYF. The DNA read from the CDR3 is TGCAGTGCTAGAGCCGGTCCTCCTGCGAGTGACGAG.

Of note for this clone: The DNA ends 3 residues before the CDR3 does, and the rest of the CDR3 is filled in from the germline J gene. The chain combines TRBV5-4 with TRBJ1-2, with 8 nucleotides matching TRBD1. V dropped 5 bases and J dropped 3; count of bases not matched to a gene: 9. The CDR3 runs 15 residues. Germline-derived CDR1 and CDR2 are SGHNT and YYREEE (reference sequence). The covered CDR3 bases are TGTGCCAGCAGGCGCCCTGGACAGGGTTACTATGGC. It translates to CASRRPGQGYYG. The CDR3 in full is CASRRPGQGYYGYTF.

Of note for this clone: From the germline J gene comes the end of the CDR3, since the read stops 3 residues before it. The V gene is TRBV20-1, the J gene TRBJ2-1; 9 bases are a match to TRBD2. The CDR3 contains 18 residues. Germline assignment: CDR1 DFQATT and CDR2 SNEGSKA (reference sequence). Trimming took 2 bases from V and 1 from J; bases not matched to a gene: 12. CDR3 in amino acids: CSARRGTLLAGSYNEQFF. CDR3 DNA, as far as it was read: TGCAGTGCTAGAAGGGGAACATTGCTAGCGGGATCCTACAATGAG.

Remarks on this clone: The read ends 3 residues before the CDR3 terminus; that terminus is restored from the germline J gene. V gene TRBV19 combines with J gene TRBJ2-4; 7 nucleotides align to TRBD1. This CDR3 region has 12 residues. Germline values: CDR1 LNHDA, CDR2 SQIVND (reference sequence). CDR3 residues: CASGRQGDGQYF. The sequenced CDR3 bases are TGTGCCAGTGGCCGACAGGGTGATGGT.

A note on this clone: The CDR3 extends 3 residues past the end of the read, so its final part is completed from the germline J gene. V is TRBV19 and J is TRBJ2-1; 11 bases are shared with TRBD2. CDR3 length: 18 amino acids. CDR1 LNHDA and CDR2 SQIVND come from the germline V gene (reference sequence). V lost 5 bases and J lost 4; bases outside the gene matches: 13. The CDR3: CASSVAPGTSGVYNEQFF. The CDR3 bases that were read are TGTGCCAGTAGTGTCGCTCCCGGGACTAGCGGCGTGTACAATGAG.

Notes on this clone: From the germline J gene comes the end of the CDR3, since the read stops 3 residues before it. The V gene is TRBV11-3, the J gene TRBJ1-5, with 10 nucleotides matching TRBD1. The ends lost 4 bases at V and 9 bases at J; junction bases unmatched: 6. This CDR3 has 14 residues. Germline assignment: CDR1 SGHNT and CDR2 YENEEA. The CDR3 is CASSSGQGVGPQHF. The DNA read from the CDR3 is TGTGCCAGCAGCTCCGGACAGGGGGTAGGGCCC.

As to this clone: The sequence runs out 3 residues before the end of the CDR3; the remainder is reconstructed from the germline J gene. This chain links TRBV12-3 or TRBV12-4 with TRBJ2-1; TRBD2 matches 11 bases. CDR3 size: 18 residues. The J segment lost 0 bases and the V segment lost 3 bases, leaving 7 bases of the junction unmatched. The CDR3 protein is CASSFSSGGLLSYNEQFF. The CDR3 DNA, read in part, is TGTGCCAGCAGTTTCTCTAGCGGGGGGCTCCTCTCCTACAATGAG.